This T cell receptor beta chain came from a study of response to subunit inactivated influenza vaccine. In germline, CDR1 is MNHEY, CDR2 SVGAGI. V was clipped by 0 bases and J by 2 bases; unmatched bases: 9. The CDR3 totals 18 residues. The sample holds a few counts of this clonotype. TCRdb analysed the RT-PCR reads with MiXCR anew, one entry per CDR3 protein. The table has around 790,000 distinct CDR3 sequences, 21% seen once. The sequence was obtained from a man aged 50 to 60 who received an inactivated influenza vaccine. This chain uses TRBV6-5 with TRBJ2-3; TRBD2 aligns across 9 bases. Sequenced here: PBMCs from blood, sampled more than 4 days after vaccination. The CDR3 sequence is CASSYSSGLAGNTDTQYF. CDR3 coding DNA: TGTGCCAGCAGTTACTCATCCGGGCTAGCGGGGAACACAGATACGCAGTATTTT.